This T cell receptor (beta chain) originates from a study of blood T cells in healthy people across ages. Study at large: Per two T cells, template switching captured roughly one barcoded beta molecule.

Combining a sample-barcoded 5' primer with a J-beta primer mix, a second PCR ran for 7 to 11 cycles. The authors tagged each cDNA molecule using a template-switch adaptor with 12 random nucleotides. Every sample returned 2.5 million or more CDR3-containing paired-end reads. MiXCR, run by TCRdb on the 5' RACE reads, gives a single entry per CDR3 protein. The table shows just over 1 million distinct CDR3 sequences, with more than 35% occurring only once. This clonotype was observed a single time. The antigen remains undetermined. This CDR3 spans 17 amino acids. V trimming: 2 bases; J trimming: 4 bases; junction bases outside the gene matches: 10. CDR1 is LNHNV, CDR2 YYDKDF, per germline (reference sequence). Findings and caveats of the study: Both naive CD4+ cell counts and diversity were greater in long-lived donors than in aged donors.

The rearrangement links TRBV15 to TRBJ2-1, with 8 bases identical to TRBD2. This sequence was found in a woman in her sixties in good health. Sequenced sample: blood. This chain's CDR3 is CATSRIGGGGNYNEQFF. The CDR3 nucleotides are TGTGCCACCAGCAGAATCGGGGGGGGCGGGAATTACAATGAGCAGTTCTTC.